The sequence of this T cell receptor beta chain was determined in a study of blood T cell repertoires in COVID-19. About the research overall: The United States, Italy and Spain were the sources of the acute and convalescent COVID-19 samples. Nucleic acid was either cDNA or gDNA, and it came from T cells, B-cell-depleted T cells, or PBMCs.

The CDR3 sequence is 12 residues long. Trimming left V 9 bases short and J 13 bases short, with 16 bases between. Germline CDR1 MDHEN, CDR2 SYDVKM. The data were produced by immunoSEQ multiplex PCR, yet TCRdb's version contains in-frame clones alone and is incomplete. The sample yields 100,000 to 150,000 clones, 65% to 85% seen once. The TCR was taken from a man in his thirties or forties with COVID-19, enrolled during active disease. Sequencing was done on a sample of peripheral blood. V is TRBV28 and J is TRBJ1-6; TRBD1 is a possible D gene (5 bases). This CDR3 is CASCGHDLPLHF. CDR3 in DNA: TGTGCCAGTTGCGGACACGACCTCCCCCTCCACTTT.